This T cell receptor (beta chain) was found in a study of blood T cells in healthy people across ages. This CDR3 is built from 12 residues. Germline lookup yields CDR1 DFQATT and CDR2 SNEGSKA (reference sequence). The germline V and J ends were trimmed by 2 bases and 3 bases, with 8 bases remaining between them. Study findings and constraints: The fall in TCR beta diversity per million T cells was roughly linear with age. Using unsorted PBMCs precluded a conclusive naive versus antigen-experienced comparison.

A second PCR of about 6 to 12 cycles used a sample-barcoded 5' primer and a J-beta primer mix. From the 5' RACE reads, TCRdb called clonotypes with MiXCR, one entry per CDR3 protein. The sample has 1.5 million or so distinct CDR3 sequences; around 42% are singletons. In regard to this clonotype: As yet, its antigen is unknown.

Sequenced material: blood. The chain carries TRBV20-1 and TRBJ2-7; D is unresolved. This TCR derives from a woman between 18 and 29 years old in good health. The chain's CDR3 is CSARLENYEQYF. The CDR3 DNA reads TGCAGTGCTAGATTGGAAAACTACGAGCAGTACTTC.